The present entry profiles one T cell receptor beta chain with its context. V was cut by 4 bases and J by 4 bases, with 17 bases left in between. This CDR3 is built from 15 residues. CDR1 is KGHSH, CDR2 LQKENI, per germline. In the original processing: Reference gene primer amplification in the assay estimated nucleated cell counts. The method was immunoSEQ multiplex PCR; TCRdb's version includes in-frame clones alone and lacks a portion of them. The V and J calls and the clone size are those of that table, but D and trimming were determined from the DNA. Of about 310,000 clones listed, around 86% are singletons. This entry comes from a study of blood T cell repertoires in COVID-19. Study at large: Samples representing acute and convalescent COVID-19 were sourced from the United States, Italy and Spain. The analysed material was cDNA or gDNA that came from T cells, B-cell-depleted T cells, or PBMCs.

The origin of this receptor is a man between 45 and 60 years old with active or convalescent COVID-19. The chain is built from TRBV18 and TRBJ2-7, with D tentatively TRBD1 (7 bases). Source material: peripheral blood. The CDR3 is CASSQGAGQLYEQYF. CDR3 nucleotide sequence: TGTGCCAGCTCACAGGGGGCGGGACAGCTATACGAGCAGTACTTC.